These 14 T cell receptor beta chains share one sample of origin, sequenced in a study of CD8+ T cells in alopecia areata. The sequencing template was cDNA reverse transcribed from extracted RNA. Libraries were prepared by immunoSEQ multiplex PCR; TCRdb keeps only in-frame clonotypes and omits some of them. The sample carries 150,000 or so clones, approximately 70% recorded once. The sample consisted of CD8+ T cells sorted from blood, taken at week 0. All receptors derive from a human donor with alopecia areata.

This sequence joins TRBV4-1 and TRBJ2-1; possible D gene TRBD1, 6 bases. The CDR3 has 13 residues. The V end was cut by 3 bases, the J end by 10 bases, with 13 bases between. Germline assignment: CDR1 MGHRA and CDR2 YSYEKL. This chain's CDR3 is CASSHPPDREQFF. The CDR3 DNA follows: TGCGCCAGCAGCCATCCCCCTGACAGGGAGCAGTTCTTC.

The chain uses TRBV6-5 and TRBJ2-5; 9 nucleotides match TRBD2. Germline trimming cut 8 bases from V and 5 bases from J; bases unmatched to any gene: 3. The CDR3 sequence is 12 residues long. Germline V gene lookup returns CDR1 MNHEY and CDR2 SVGAGI. The chain's CDR3 is CASGTSWETQYF. The DNA of the CDR3 is TGTGCCAGCGGGACTAGCTGGGAGACCCAGTACTTC.

The chain is built from TRBV4-1 and TRBJ2-3, with TRBD2 as a possible D gene (5 bases). This CDR3 has 15 residues. Trimming removed 5 bases from V and 0 bases from J, with 12 bases in between. Germline values: CDR1 MGHRA, CDR2 YSYEKL. The CDR3 DNA sequence: TGCGCCAGCAGCTCCGGACTCTACAGCACAGATACGCAGTATTTT. This codes for CASSSGLYSTDTQYF.

This clone was picked up a small number of times. The chain combines TRBV27 with TRBJ1-2; D gene unclear. Germline assignment: CDR1 MNHEY and CDR2 SMNVEV (reference sequence). This CDR3 region has 13 residues. V was cut by 6 bases and J by 7 bases, with 15 bases left in between. The CDR3 DNA follows: TGTGCCAGCAGACGCGAAGGCGACGGTGGCTACACCTTC. Translated: CASRREGDGGYTF.

The rearrangement uses TRBV13 and TRBJ2-7; TRBD1 agrees at 9 bases. Trimming removed 6 bases from V and 0 bases from J; junction bases left unmatched: 18. Per the germline V gene, CDR1 is PRHDT and CDR2 is FYEKMQ (reference sequence). This CDR3 region has 19 residues. The CDR3 reads CASSSTPGQGTSSSYEQYF. CDR3 coding DNA: TGTGCCAGCAGTTCTACTCCGGGACAGGGCACTTCTAGCTCCTACGAGCAGTACTTC.

The chain employs TRBV10-3 and TRBJ1-4; D ambiguous. Trimming left V 0 bases short and J 0 bases short, with 8 bases between. Germline values: CDR1 ENHRY, CDR2 SYGVKD. This CDR3 contains 16 residues. CDR3 sequence reads: CAISESAGSTNEKLFF. The DNA for the CDR3 is TGTGCCATCAGTGAGTCAGCAGGATCAACTAATGAAAAACTGTTTTTT.

V and J are TRBV19 and TRBJ1-1; D perhaps matches TRBD1 (6 bases). Trimming pared 5 bases from V and 2 bases from J, leaving 12 bases between. The V gene's germline CDR1 is LNHDA and CDR2 SQIVND (reference sequence). The CDR3 loop spans 14 amino acids. CDR3 nucleotides: TGTGCCAGTAGTCGGACAGCAAAAAACACTGAAGCTTTCTTT. It encodes CASSRTAKNTEAFF.

This rearrangement joins TRBV27 to TRBJ2-1; D is unclear. Germline values: CDR1 MNHEY, CDR2 SMNVEV (reference sequence). This CDR3 has 15 residues. Trimming removed 6 bases at V and 4 bases at J, with 16 bases between. CDR3 sequence reads: CASSPTSNLYNEQFF. CDR3 DNA: TGTGCCAGCAGCCCCACATCAAACTTGTACAATGAGCAGTTCTTC.

CDR3: CASSFFSAGDSTDTQYF. The CDR3, as DNA: TGTGCCAGCAGCTTTTTCTCAGCGGGGGACAGCACAGATACGCAGTATTTT. The chain carries TRBV5-4 and TRBJ2-3; 8 nucleotides agree with TRBD2. The length of the CDR3 is 17 residues. The V gene's germline CDR1 is SGHNT and CDR2 YYREEE (reference sequence). J lost 0 bases, V lost 2 bases, and 8 bases had no gene match.

The sample holds one count of this clone. V and J are TRBV30 and TRBJ1-5; no clear D gene. The germline V and J ends were trimmed by 5 bases and 4 bases, with 12 bases remaining between them. CDR1 is GTSNPN, CDR2 SVGIG, per germline (reference sequence). The CDR3 covers 13 residues. CDR3 sequence: CAWASALNQPQHF. Here the CDR3 DNA reads TGTGCCTGGGCTAGCGCGCTAAATCAGCCCCAGCATTTT.

V usage is TRBV4-1 and J usage is TRBJ2-1; the D gene is possibly TRBD2 (6 bases). The V end lost 5 bases, the J end lost 0 bases, and 14 bases lay between the germline ends. CDR3 size: 16 residues. Germline assignment: CDR1 MGHRA and CDR2 YSYEKL. The CDR3 DNA reads as TGCGCCAGCAGCGCACATAGCGGCAACTCCTACAATGAGCAGTTCTTC. Protein product: CASSAHSGNSYNEQFF.

The V and J genes are TRBV5-6 and TRBJ2-7; D is uncertain. The CDR3 is 12 amino acids. The V and J ends lost 0 bases and 5 bases respectively, with 6 bases between them. CDR1 is SGHDT and CDR2 is YYEEEE in the germline V gene. This CDR3 is CASSLANNEQYF. In DNA form, the CDR3 reads TGTGCCAGCAGCTTGGCCAATAACGAGCAGTACTTC.

The V and J genes are TRBV7-8 and TRBJ1-1; unclear D gene. The CDR3 runs 15 residues. Per germline, CDR1 SGHVS and CDR2 FQNEAQ. V was cut by 0 bases and J by 5 bases, with 13 bases left in between. CDR3 amino acids: CASSLARRPGTEAFF. The CDR3 DNA follows: TGTGCCAGCAGCTTAGCGAGGCGACCCGGGACTGAAGCTTTCTTT.

The V gene is TRBV30, the J gene TRBJ2-1, with TRBD2 matching over 7 bases. This CDR3 is 14 amino acids long. V trimming: 6 bases; J trimming: 0 bases; junction bases outside the gene matches: 5. CDR1 and CDR2 (germline): GTSNPN, SVGIG (reference sequence). The CDR3 DNA sequence: TGTGCCTGTCCAGCGGGAAGCTCCTACAATGAGCAGTTCTTC. Translation gives CACPAGSSYNEQFF.